There are a few counts of the clone carrying this T cell receptor (beta chain). The antigen is not known. This sample stems from a study of response to subunit inactivated influenza vaccine. TCRdb ran MiXCR on the RT-PCR reads and lists one entry per CDR3 protein. The sample yields some 640,000 distinct CDR3 sequences, approximately 13% seen once. Study-wide points: It was the authors' suggestion that each seasonal influenza vaccination recruits few new T cells.

The germline V gene has CDR1 LGHDT and CDR2 YNNKEL (reference sequence). This CDR3 is 15 amino acids long. With 0 bases removed from V and 2 bases from J, the gap between germline ends came to 10 bases. The input for sequencing was PBMCs from blood, taken 14 to 15 days before vaccination. This chain uses TRBV3-1 with TRBJ2-5; no definite D call. The TCR comes from a man between 45 and 60 years old who received an inactivated influenza vaccine. CDR3 bases: TGTGCCAGCAGCCAAGATTCTTGGTCTCAAGAGACCCAGTACTTC. This encodes CASSQDSWSQETQYF.